This TCR beta chain was recorded in a study of T cell changes during pregnancy in multiple sclerosis. Assay: immunoSEQ multiplex PCR; the TCRdb copy retains only in-frame clones and omits some. The sample lists approximately 110,000 clones; roughly 92% were seen once. In germline, CDR1 is SGHNT, CDR2 YENEEA. V lost 8 bases and J lost 9, with 11 bases in between. CDR3 length: 12 amino acids. This sequence joins TRBV11-3 and TRBJ1-6; D may be TRBD1 (5 bases). The receptor comes from a female donor with multiple sclerosis, enrolled in a pregnancy study. The material was peripheral blood, obtained in the third trimester of pregnancy. CDR3 sequence (DNA): TGTGCCAGCCCCTGGGGGGGTTCACCCCTCCACTTT. Residues: CASPWGGSPLHF.